This TCR beta chain was found in a study of graft-versus-host responses after intestinal transplantation. This clone occurred once. Antigen unknown. The junction does not match germline at one end; this may be a read error. This CDR3 is also generated by other DNA sequences in the sample. Data came from immunoSEQ multiplex PCR; TCRdb stores just in-frame clones and leaves some out. The table includes 50,000 to 75,000 clones, almost 95% detected once. Germline CDR1 SGDLS, CDR2 YYNGEE. This CDR3 is built from 15 residues. J is TRBJ1-2 and V is TRBV9; D unclear. The source material was unstimulated CD4+ T cells sorted from spleen or lymph node cells, sampled before transplant. This clonotype was sampled from a human donor who was the organ donor for an intestinal transplant. The chain's CDR3 is CASSVEPSPNYGYTF. The CDR3 nucleotides are TGTGCCAGCAGCGTAGAACCCTCGCCTAACTACGGCTACACCTTC.